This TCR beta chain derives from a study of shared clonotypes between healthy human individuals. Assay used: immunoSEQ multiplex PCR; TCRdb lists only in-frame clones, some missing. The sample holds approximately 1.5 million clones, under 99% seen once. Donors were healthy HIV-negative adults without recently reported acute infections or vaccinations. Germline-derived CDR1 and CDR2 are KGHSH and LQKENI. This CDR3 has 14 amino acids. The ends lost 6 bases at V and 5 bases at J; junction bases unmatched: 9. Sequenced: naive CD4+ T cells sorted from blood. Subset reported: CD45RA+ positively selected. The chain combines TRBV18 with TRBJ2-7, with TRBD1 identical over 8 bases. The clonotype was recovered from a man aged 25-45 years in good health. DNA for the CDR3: TGTGCCAGCTCCCCAGGACAGGGTGTGGACGAGCAGTACTTC. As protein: CASSPGQGVDEQYF.